One and the same sample provided the 26 T cell receptor beta chains below, sequenced in a study of blood T cell repertoires in COVID-19. The repertoire was sequenced with immunoSEQ multiplex PCR; TCRdb's copy has only in-frame clones and lacks some. The sample includes roughly 130,000 clones, approximately 80% of them seen just once. The source material was peripheral blood. The receptors come from an older woman with acute or convalescent COVID-19.

V usage is TRBV30 and J usage is TRBJ2-4; 7 nucleotides align to TRBD1. CDR1 and CDR2 from the germline V gene are GTSNPN and SVGIG (reference sequence). The CDR3 spans 13 residues. V was clipped by 3 bases and J by 5 bases; unmatched bases: 4. CDR3 sequence: CAWRRDSENIQYF. The CDR3, as DNA: TGTGCCTGGAGAAGGGACAGTGAAAACATTCAGTACTTC.

The rearrangement links TRBV9 to TRBJ1-2; TRBD1 matches 10 bases. Unmatched junction bases numbered 6, after V lost 0 bases and J lost 4 bases. The CDR3 totals 16 residues. Germline loops: CDR1 SGDLS, CDR2 YYNGEE. The CDR3 coding sequence is TGTGCCAGCAGCGTAGAGAGGACAGGGGGGCCCTATGGCTACACCTTC. This sequence encodes CASSVERTGGPYGYTF. Full variable domain (missing parts from reference TRBV9 and TRBJ1-2): DSGVTQTPKHLITATGQRVTLRCSPRSGDLSVYWYQQSLDQGLQFLIQYYNGEERAKGNILERFSAQQFPDLHSELNLSSLELGDSALYFCASSVERTGGPYGYTFGSGTRLTVV.

This chain uses TRBV28 with TRBJ1-2; D call uncertain. The CDR3 loop spans 16 amino acids. V lost 5 bases and J 5 bases, leaving 21 bases between the germline ends. From germline, CDR1 is MDHEN and CDR2 SYDVKM. This CDR3 reads CASSNTDGKVYYGYTF. The CDR3 DNA reads TGTGCCAGCAGTAACACGGACGGGAAGGTTTATTATGGCTACACCTTC.

The chain joins TRBV18 to TRBJ2-1, with 7 bases identical to TRBD2. This CDR3 contains 16 residues. The trim removed 3 bases at V and 4 bases at J, leaving 9 bases unmatched. The germline V gene encodes CDR1 KGHSH and CDR2 LQKENI. The CDR3 bases are TGTGCCAGCTCACCCCTGGTGGCTAGCGGTTACAATGAGCAGTTCTTC. It is translated as CASSPLVASGYNEQFF. Filled out from reference TRBV18 and TRBJ2-1, the complete variable domain reads NAGVMQNPRHLVRRRGQEARLRCSPMKGHSHVYWYRQLPEEGLKFMVYLQKENIIDESGMPKERFSAEFPKEGPSILRIQQVVRGDSAAYFCASSPLVASGYNEQFFGPGTRLTVL.

The chain carries TRBV5-1 and TRBJ2-7, with D unclear. Deletions cut 5 bases from V and 2 bases from J, with 5 bases between. Germline values: CDR1 SGHRS, CDR2 YFSETQ. The CDR3 runs 11 residues. DNA of the CDR3: TGCGCCAGCAGTGGAGCCTACGAGCAGTACTTC. Its protein is CASSGAYEQYF.

This chain connects TRBV19 to TRBJ1-1, with TRBD1 identical over 7 bases. The V and J ends lost 7 bases and 1 base, in that order; junction bases with no gene match: 9. The V gene's germline CDR1 is LNHDA and CDR2 SQIVND (reference sequence). The CDR3 totals 15 residues. The CDR3, as DNA: TGTGCCAGTACGGCCGTCAGGGGGTCGAACACTGAAGCTTTCTTT. Protein sequence: CASTAVRGSNTEAFF. The full variable domain, its missing parts supplied by reference TRBV19 and TRBJ1-1, is DGGITQSPKYLFRKEGQNVTLSCEQNLNHDAMYWYRQDPGQGLRLIYYSQIVNDFQKGDIAEGYSVSREKKESFPLTVTSAQKNPTAFYLCASTAVRGSNTEAFFGQGTRLTVV.

V gene TRBV10-3 combines with J gene TRBJ1-2; the match to TRBD1 covers 7 bases. Germline CDR1 ENHRY, CDR2 SYGVKD. The ends lost 2 bases at V and 7 bases at J; junction bases unmatched: 7. The CDR3 spans 14 residues. The CDR3 nucleotides read TGTGCCATCAGTGAGGGGCAGGGGGATCGTGGCTACACCTTC. Protein sequence: CAISEGQGDRGYTF.

CDR3 DNA sequence: TGTGCCAGCAGCTTGATCCCGAGACACGGAGGAAACACCATATATTTT. Its translation is CASSLIPRHGGNTIYF. This chain links TRBV5-6 with TRBJ1-3; D is unclear. The CDR3 contains 16 residues. The ends were cut back, 1 base at V and 4 bases at J, with 15 bases in the middle. Germline values: CDR1 SGHDT, CDR2 YYEEEE.

The chain employs TRBV2 and TRBJ1-1; D is unclear. Germline V lookup: CDR1 SNHLY, CDR2 FYNNEI. This CDR3 contains 15 residues. The V end was cut by 8 bases, the J end by 1 base, with 17 bases between. CDR3 in amino acids: CASLSPRDKNTEAFF. The DNA for the CDR3 is TGTGCCAGCTTGTCACCACGAGACAAGAACACTGAAGCTTTCTTT.

This clone was observed a few times. The DNA of the CDR3 is TGTGCCAGCAGCGTCCATTCCGGGACAGAATCTGGAAACACCATATATTTT. Translated, it gives CASSVHSGTESGNTIYF. The chain recombines TRBV9 with TRBJ1-3, with 7 bases lining up with TRBD1. The length of the CDR3 is 17 residues. CDR1 is SGDLS, CDR2 YYNGEE, per germline. After removal of 2 bases from V and 1 base from J, the junction contained 9 bases not matched to a gene. Together with reference TRBV9 and TRBJ1-3, the CDR3 gives the full variable domain: DSGVTQTPKHLITATGQRVTLRCSPRSGDLSVYWYQQSLDQGLQFLIQYYNGEERAKGNILERFSAQQFPDLHSELNLSSLELGDSALYFCASSVHSGTESGNTIYFGEGSWLTVV.

The chain joins TRBV11-2 to TRBJ1-3; D not resolved. This CDR3 contains 15 residues. Trimming cost V 4 bases and J 0 bases, with 10 bases left between them. Germline V gene lookup returns CDR1 SGHAT and CDR2 FQNNGV. The CDR3 nucleotides are TGTGCCAGCAGCTCTAACGCGTACTCTGGAAACACCATATATTTT. Residues: CASSSNAYSGNTIYF.

The chain couples TRBV3-1 (or the pseudogene TRBV3-2) to TRBJ2-1; TRBD2 aligns across 9 bases. CDR3 length: 18 amino acids. Trimming removed 0 bases from V and 0 bases from J; junction bases left unmatched: 6. CDR1 and CDR2 from the germline V gene are LGHDT and YNNKEL (reference sequence). The CDR3 DNA follows: TGTGCCAGCAGCCAAGATTCTAGCGGGGACAGCTCCTACAATGAGCAGTTCTTC. It translates to CASSQDSSGDSSYNEQFF.

This clone has just a few counts. The genes are TRBV6-1 and TRBJ2-6; D might be TRBD1 (5 bases). There are 15 residues in the CDR3. From germline, CDR1 is MNHNS and CDR2 SASEGT. Trimming removed 1 base at V and 1 base at J, with 5 bases between. CDR3 nucleotide sequence: TGTGCCAGCAGTGAAGGGACATCTGGGGCCAACGTCCTGACTTTC. It translates to CASSEGTSGANVLTF.

The chain combines TRBV19 with TRBJ1-5; D might be TRBD1 (5 bases). V shed 5 bases and J shed 6 bases, with 14 bases lying between them. The length of the CDR3 is 14 residues. CDR1 is LNHDA, CDR2 SQIVND, per germline (reference sequence). The CDR3 DNA sequence: TGTGCCAGTAGTCTCCCGGGGGGAGGTCAGCCCCAGCATTTT. This encodes CASSLPGGGQPQHF.

This clone appeared a few times. V is TRBV7-9 and J is TRBJ1-1, with D unclear. V lost 3 bases and J lost 1, with 6 bases in between. The CDR3 has 13 amino acids. Germline CDR1 SEHNR, CDR2 FQNEAQ (reference sequence). The CDR3 DNA reads as TGTGCCAGCAGCTTTAGAGAGAACACTGAAGCTTTCTTT. Its protein product is CASSFRENTEAFF.

The V gene is TRBV4-1, the J gene TRBJ1-2; no firm D call. V was clipped by 0 bases and J by 0 bases, with 8 bases between them. Germline CDR1 reads MGHRA; CDR2 reads YSYEKL. The CDR3 length is 15 residues. The CDR3 DNA is TGCGCCAGCAGCCAAGATGTAAACTCTAACTATGGCTACACCTTC. It codes for CASSQDVNSNYGYTF.

This rearrangement joins TRBV24-1 to TRBJ1-1; 7 nucleotides match TRBD1. Germline CDR1 and CDR2: KGHDR and SFDVKD. The CDR3 is made up of 16 amino acids. V lost 3 bases and J lost 3; bases outside the gene matches: 9. The CDR3 sequence is CATSDGGGGGDTEAFF. The CDR3 DNA reads TGTGCCACCAGTGATGGAGGGGGCGGTGGGGACACTGAAGCTTTCTTT.

In nucleotides, the CDR3 is TGTGCCAGCAGCGTAGCGAGCTCCTACAATGAGCAGTTCTTC. This codes for CASSVASSYNEQFF. The rearrangement joins TRBV9 to TRBJ2-1; D gene uncertain. The V end lost 0 bases, the J end lost 0 bases, and 4 bases lay between the germline ends. The germline V gene has CDR1 SGDLS and CDR2 YYNGEE. The CDR3 loop spans 14 amino acids.

This rearrangement joins TRBV10-3 to TRBJ1-5, with D maybe TRBD1 (6 bases). The germline CDR1 and CDR2 sequences are ENHRY and SYGVKD. The CDR3 totals 12 residues. Trimming took off 9 bases at V and 3 bases at J, with 9 bases between the two ends. The CDR3 DNA is TGTGCCATTGGACAGCCCAATCAGCCCCAGCATTTT. Amino acid sequence: CAIGQPNQPQHF.

V is TRBV2 and J is TRBJ2-3; 9 bases agree with TRBD2. Germline loops: CDR1 SNHLY, CDR2 FYNNEI. The length of the CDR3 is 15 residues. V shed 5 bases and J 1 base; nucleotides not matched to a gene: 4. In nucleotides, the CDR3 is TGTGCCAGCAGTCGACTAGCGGCCCGCACAGATACGCAGTATTTT. Encoded protein: CASSRLAARTDTQYF.

The chain carries TRBV27 and TRBJ1-1; TRBD1 is a possible D gene (5 bases). Germline values: CDR1 MNHEY, CDR2 SMNVEV (reference sequence). The CDR3 is 15 residues long. Trimming cost V 0 bases and J 0 bases, with 8 bases left between them. The CDR3 DNA follows: TGTGCCAGCAGTTTATCCGCGACAGTGAACACTGAAGCTTTCTTT. Its translation: CASSLSATVNTEAFF.

V is TRBV12-5 and J is TRBJ2-2, with TRBD1 matching 7 bases. This CDR3 spans 19 amino acids. Germline V gives CDR1 LGHNT, CDR2 FRNRAP. The ends lost 7 bases at V and 5 bases at J; junction bases unmatched: 22. The CDR3 region has the DNA TGTGCTAGTGCCTCTTTTCCCCTCGGCCCTGCAGGGGGTACCGGGGAGCTGTTTTTT. Amino acid sequence: CASASFPLGPAGGTGELFF.

The chain employs TRBV6-2 or TRBV6-3 and TRBJ2-5; TRBD2 aligns across 11 bases. This CDR3 has 21 amino acids. The V segment lost 6 bases and the J segment 2 bases; nucleotides outside the gene matches: 23. Germline-derived CDR1 and CDR2 are MNHEY and SVGEGT. CDR3 sequence reads: CASSPPGLAGGSSSPQETQYF. For the CDR3, the DNA is TGTGCCAGCAGCCCCCCTGGGCTAGCGGGGGGCTCATCTTCCCCTCAAGAGACCCAGTACTTC.

This chain connects TRBV7-9 to TRBJ1-2, with a weak D call TRBD1 (6 bases). V lost 8 bases to trimming and J lost 1 base, with 14 bases between them. This CDR3 is 14 amino acids long. Per germline, CDR1 SEHNR and CDR2 FQNEAQ (reference sequence). The CDR3 protein is CASSTTGFNYGYTF. The CDR3 region has the DNA TGTGCCAGCTCCACCACAGGGTTTAACTATGGCTACACCTTC.

This clone came up a few times. The chain is built from TRBV7-8 and TRBJ1-2; tentatively, D is TRBD1 (5 bases). With 5 bases removed from V and 6 bases from J, the gap between germline ends came to 22 bases. Looked up from germline, CDR1 is SGHVS and CDR2 is FQNEAQ. CDR3 length: 16 amino acids. The CDR3 loop reads CASSPESGPGGDGYTF. CDR3 nucleotide sequence: TGTGCCAGCAGCCCGGAGAGCGGCCCCGGAGGGGATGGCTACACCTTC.

The V and J genes are TRBV4-1 and TRBJ1-6, with unresolved D. V gave up 4 bases and J gave up 4 bases, with 17 bases separating them. This CDR3 comprises 17 residues. Germline V lookup: CDR1 MGHRA, CDR2 YSYEKL. CDR3 protein: CASSPEVRRNYNSPLHF. DNA of the CDR3: TGCGCCAGCAGCCCGGAAGTTAGGAGGAATTATAATTCACCCCTCCACTTT.